This is a list of T cell receptor beta chains from one sample in a study of blood T cell repertoires in COVID-19. The table came from immunoSEQ multiplex PCR; TCRdb's copy has only in-frame clones and leaves some out. The data show about 330,000 clones, roughly 84% seen once. The sample was PBMCs or T cells enriched from blood (not recorded which). The receptors were sampled from a woman aged 25 to 39 who had recovered from COVID-19. The CDR3 runs from the conserved cysteine through the conserved F or W. The D gene is left open where the match is weak. Size values are once, few and many counts, or a class for expanded clones, and some rows have none.

V gene	clone size	D gene	J gene	CDR3 DNA	CDR3 protein
TRBV5-4	NA	NA	TRBJ2-3	TGTGCCAGCAGCTTGGAATCGACTTACACAGATACGCAGTATTTT	CASSLESTYTDTQYF
TRBV27	once	NA	TRBJ1-6	TGTGCCAGCAGTTTAGGACAGCTCAATTCACCCCTCCACTTT	CASSLGQLNSPLHF
TRBV28	NA	TRBD1	TRBJ1-2	TGTGCCATGGGACAGGGGCCCTATGGCTACACCTTC	CAMGQGPYGYTF
TRBV2	NA	TRBD1	TRBJ2-1	TGTGCCAGCAGTGCCGGGACAGGGTCCAATGAGCAGTTCTTC	CASSAGTGSNEQFF
TRBV5-1	NA	NA	TRBJ1-2	TGCGCCAGCAGCTCCAGGGCACAGGAGAGTGGCTACACCTTC	CASSSRAQESGYTF
TRBV7-8	NA	NA	TRBJ2-4	TGTGCCAGCAGCTTAGCTGTAGGGTCCGGGGACATTCAGTACTTC	CASSLAVGSGDIQYF
TRBV9	NA	TRBD1	TRBJ2-1	TGTGCCAGCAGCGTCTCGGGACAGGGGGACAATGAGCAGTTCTTC	CASSVSGQGDNEQFF
TRBV5-1	NA	NA	TRBJ1-1	TGCGCCAGCCAGGGGTCCCGAGCGGGGCGGAACACTGAAGCTTTCTTT	CASQGSRAGRNTEAFF
TRBV5-1	NA	NA	TRBJ1-1	TGCGCCAGCAGCTTGTATACGACAGACAACACTGAAGCTTTCTTT	CASSLYTTDNTEAFF
TRBV3-1/TRBV3-2	NA	TRBD1	TRBJ2-7	TGTGCCAGCAGTTCTACCGGGACAGCGCTATACGAGCAGTACTTC	CASSSTGTALYEQYF
TRBV2	NA	NA	TRBJ2-7	TGTGCCAGCAGTGAAGCTACAACCTACGAGCAGTACTTC	CASSEATTYEQYF
TRBV9	NA	TRBD1	TRBJ1-2	TGTGCCAGCAGCGTAGGACGACAGGGCGCGAATGGCTACACCTTC	CASSVGRQGANGYTF
TRBV30	NA	NA	TRBJ1-2	TGTGCCTGGGGGACGGCACGGGGTAGCTATGGCTACACCTTC	CAWGTARGSYGYTF
TRBV28	NA	TRBD1	TRBJ1-5	TGTGCCAGCAGCCCAAGTATCCCGACAGGGGGAAATCAGCCCCAGCATTTT	CASSPSIPTGGNQPQHF